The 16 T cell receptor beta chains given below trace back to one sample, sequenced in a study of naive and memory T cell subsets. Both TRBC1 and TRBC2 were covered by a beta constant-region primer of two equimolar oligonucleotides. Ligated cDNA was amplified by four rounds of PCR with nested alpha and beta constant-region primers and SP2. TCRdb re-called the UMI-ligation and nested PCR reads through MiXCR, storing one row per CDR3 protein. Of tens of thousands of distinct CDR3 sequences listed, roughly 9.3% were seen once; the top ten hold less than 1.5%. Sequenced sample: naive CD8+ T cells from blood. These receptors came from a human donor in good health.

This CDR3 reads CASSDMDSQETQYF. CDR3 in DNA: TGCGCCAGCAGCGATATGGACAGCCAAGAGACCCAGTACTTC. V and J are TRBV5-1 and TRBJ2-5, with a tentative D call TRBD1 (6 bases). With 4 bases removed from V and 1 base from J, the gap between germline ends came to 11 bases. Germline CDR1 SGHRS, CDR2 YFSETQ. The CDR3 runs to 14 residues.

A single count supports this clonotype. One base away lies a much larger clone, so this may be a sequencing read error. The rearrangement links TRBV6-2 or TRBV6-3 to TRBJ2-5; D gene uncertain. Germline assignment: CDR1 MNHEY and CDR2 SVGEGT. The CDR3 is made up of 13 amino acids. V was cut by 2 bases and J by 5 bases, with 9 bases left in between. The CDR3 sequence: CASSYVLCETQYF. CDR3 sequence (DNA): TGTGCCAGCAGTTACGTTTTGTGTGAGACCCAGTACTTC.

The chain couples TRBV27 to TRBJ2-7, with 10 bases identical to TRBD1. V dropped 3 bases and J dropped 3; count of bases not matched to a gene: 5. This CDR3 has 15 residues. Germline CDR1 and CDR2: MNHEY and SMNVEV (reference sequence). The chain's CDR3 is CASSFQGQGDYEQYF. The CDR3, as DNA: TGTGCCAGCAGTTTTCAAGGACAGGGGGACTACGAGCAGTACTTC.

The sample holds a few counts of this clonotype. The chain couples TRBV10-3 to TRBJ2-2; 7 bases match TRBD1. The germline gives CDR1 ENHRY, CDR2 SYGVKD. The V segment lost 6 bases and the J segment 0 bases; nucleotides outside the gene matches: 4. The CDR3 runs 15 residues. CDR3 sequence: CAIRGTDPNTGELFF. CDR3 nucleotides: TGTGCCATCAGAGGGACAGACCCGAACACCGGGGAGCTGTTTTTT.

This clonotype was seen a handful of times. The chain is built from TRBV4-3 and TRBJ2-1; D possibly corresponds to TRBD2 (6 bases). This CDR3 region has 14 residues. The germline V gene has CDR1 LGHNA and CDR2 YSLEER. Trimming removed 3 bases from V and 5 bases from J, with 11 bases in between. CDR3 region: CASSQDGEDNEQFF. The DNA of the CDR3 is TGCGCCAGCAGCCAGGATGGGGAGGACAATGAGCAGTTCTTC.

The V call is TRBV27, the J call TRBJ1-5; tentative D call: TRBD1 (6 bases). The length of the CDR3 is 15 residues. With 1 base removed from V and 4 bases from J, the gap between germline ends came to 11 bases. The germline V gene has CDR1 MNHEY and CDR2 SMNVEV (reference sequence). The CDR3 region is CASSLYGGANQPQHF. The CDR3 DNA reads TGTGCCAGCAGTTTATACGGGGGGGCGAATCAGCCCCAGCATTTT.

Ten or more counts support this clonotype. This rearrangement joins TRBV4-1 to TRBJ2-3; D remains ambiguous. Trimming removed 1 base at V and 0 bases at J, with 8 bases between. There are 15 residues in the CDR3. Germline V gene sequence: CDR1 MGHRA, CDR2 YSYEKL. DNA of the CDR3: TGCGCCAGCAGCCAAGTCGGCAGGAGCACAGATACGCAGTATTTT. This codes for CASSQVGRSTDTQYF.

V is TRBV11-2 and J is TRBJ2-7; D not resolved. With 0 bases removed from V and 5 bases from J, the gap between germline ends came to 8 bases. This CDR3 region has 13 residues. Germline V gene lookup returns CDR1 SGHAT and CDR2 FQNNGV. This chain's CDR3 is CASSLESKNEQYF. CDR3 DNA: TGTGCCAGCAGCTTAGAGTCGAAGAACGAGCAGTACTTC.

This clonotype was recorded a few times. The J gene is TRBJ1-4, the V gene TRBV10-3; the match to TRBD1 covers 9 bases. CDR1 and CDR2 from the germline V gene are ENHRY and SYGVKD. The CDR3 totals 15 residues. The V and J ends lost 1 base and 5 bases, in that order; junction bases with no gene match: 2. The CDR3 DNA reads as TGTGCCATCAGTGAGTTGGGACAGGGAAATGAAAAACTGTTTTTT. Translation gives CAISELGQGNEKLFF.

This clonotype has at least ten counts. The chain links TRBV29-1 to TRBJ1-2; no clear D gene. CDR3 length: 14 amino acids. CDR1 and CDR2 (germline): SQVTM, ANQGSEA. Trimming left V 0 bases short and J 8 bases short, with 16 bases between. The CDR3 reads CSVEDPGGLGGYTF. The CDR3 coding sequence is TGCAGCGTTGAAGATCCAGGAGGCCTGGGGGGCTACACCTTC. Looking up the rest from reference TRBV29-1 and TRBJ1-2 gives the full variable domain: SAVISQKPSRDICQRGTSLTIQCQVDSQVTMMFWYRQQPGQSLTLIATANQGSEATYESGFVIDKFPISRPNLTFSTLTVSNMSPEDSSIYLCSVEDPGGLGGYTFGSGTRLTVV.

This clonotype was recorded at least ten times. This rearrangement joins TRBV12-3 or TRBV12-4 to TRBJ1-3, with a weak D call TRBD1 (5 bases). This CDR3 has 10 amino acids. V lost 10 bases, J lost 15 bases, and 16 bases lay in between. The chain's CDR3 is CATGTAVEYF. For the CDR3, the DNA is TGTGCCACCGGGACGGCGGTAGAATATTTT.

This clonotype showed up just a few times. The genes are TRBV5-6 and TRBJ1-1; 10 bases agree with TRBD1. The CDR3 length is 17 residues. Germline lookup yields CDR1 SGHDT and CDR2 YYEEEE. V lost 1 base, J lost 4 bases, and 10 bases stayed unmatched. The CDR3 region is CASSLSGTGVRSTEAFF. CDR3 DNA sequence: TGTGCCAGCAGCTTGTCCGGGACAGGGGTGCGGAGCACTGAAGCTTTCTTT.

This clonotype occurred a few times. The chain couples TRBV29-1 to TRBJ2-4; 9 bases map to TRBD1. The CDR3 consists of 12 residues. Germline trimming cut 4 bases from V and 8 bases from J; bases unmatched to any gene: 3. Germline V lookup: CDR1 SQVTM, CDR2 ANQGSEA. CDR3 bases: TGCAGCGTTGGGGACAGGGTGGACATTCAGTACTTC. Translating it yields CSVGDRVDIQYF.

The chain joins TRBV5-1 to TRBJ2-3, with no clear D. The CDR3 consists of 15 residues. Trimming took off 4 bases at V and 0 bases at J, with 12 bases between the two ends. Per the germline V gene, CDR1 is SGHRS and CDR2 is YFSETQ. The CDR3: CASSPGVSSTDTQYF. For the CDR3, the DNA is TGCGCCAGCAGCCCAGGAGTAAGCAGCACAGATACGCAGTATTTT.

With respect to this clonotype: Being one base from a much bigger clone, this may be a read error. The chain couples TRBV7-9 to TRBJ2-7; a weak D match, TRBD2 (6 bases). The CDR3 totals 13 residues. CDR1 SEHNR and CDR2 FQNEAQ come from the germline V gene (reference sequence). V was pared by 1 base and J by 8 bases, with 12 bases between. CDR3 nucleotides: TGTGCCAGCAGCTTAGGCCAGGGCGGGAAGCAGTACTTC. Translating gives CASSLGQGGKQYF.

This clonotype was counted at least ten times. The CDR3 sequence is CASSVGGRGRDTQYF. The CDR3 region has the DNA TGTGCCAGCAGTGTCGGGGGAAGGGGACGGGATACGCAGTATTTT. This chain joins TRBV6-1 and TRBJ2-3; the D gene is possibly TRBD2 (6 bases). V was pared by 4 bases and J by 6 bases, with 17 bases between. The germline V gene has CDR1 MNHNS and CDR2 SASEGT. This CDR3 comprises 15 residues.